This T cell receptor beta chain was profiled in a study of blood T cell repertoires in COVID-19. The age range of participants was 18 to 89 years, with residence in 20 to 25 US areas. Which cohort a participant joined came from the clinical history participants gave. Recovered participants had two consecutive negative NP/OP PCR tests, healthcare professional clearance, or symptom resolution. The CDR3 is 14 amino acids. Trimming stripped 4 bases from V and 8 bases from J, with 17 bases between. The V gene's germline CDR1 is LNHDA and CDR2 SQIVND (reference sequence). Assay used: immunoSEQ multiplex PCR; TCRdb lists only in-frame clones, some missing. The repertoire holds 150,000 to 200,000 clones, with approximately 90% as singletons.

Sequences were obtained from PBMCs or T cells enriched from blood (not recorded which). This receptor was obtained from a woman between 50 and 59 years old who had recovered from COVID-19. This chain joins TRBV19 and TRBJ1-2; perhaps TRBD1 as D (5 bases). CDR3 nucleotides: TGTGCCAGTAGTACCGTTAACGGGGGAGGGGGCTACACCTTC. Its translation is CASSTVNGGGGYTF.